This T cell receptor (beta chain) came from a study of T cells in Graves' hyperthyroidism and ophthalmopathy. Researchers took RNA transcripts and amplified the TCR beta CDR3 regions from them. The HTBI set primed first-round TCR CDR3 RT-PCR. Using its own MiXCR run on the multiplex PCR reads, TCRdb lists one record per CDR3 protein. The sample lists approximately 300,000 distinct CDR3 sequences; 15% to 20% were seen once. This clonotype was recorded at least ten times. What it recognizes is unknown. Lactation, pregnancy, other autoimmune disease or uncontrolled infection excluded patients. The CDR3 spans 14 residues. V lost 0 bases to trimming and J lost 5 bases, with 13 bases between them. From germline, CDR1 is DFQATT and CDR2 SNEGSKA (reference sequence). Study-wide findings and caveats: Before onset, by a median of about six months, the model predicted ophthalmopathy. Most clonotypes expanded in the thyroid (above 0.001) were also present in blood.

This receptor was obtained from a woman between 55 and 75 years old with Graves' ophthalmopathy. The J gene is TRBJ1-2, the V gene TRBV20-1, with D unclear. Material: blood. CDR3 bases: TGCAGTGCTAGAGATCTATTGGAGCTTTATGGCTACACCTTC. Amino acids: CSARDLLELYGYTF.